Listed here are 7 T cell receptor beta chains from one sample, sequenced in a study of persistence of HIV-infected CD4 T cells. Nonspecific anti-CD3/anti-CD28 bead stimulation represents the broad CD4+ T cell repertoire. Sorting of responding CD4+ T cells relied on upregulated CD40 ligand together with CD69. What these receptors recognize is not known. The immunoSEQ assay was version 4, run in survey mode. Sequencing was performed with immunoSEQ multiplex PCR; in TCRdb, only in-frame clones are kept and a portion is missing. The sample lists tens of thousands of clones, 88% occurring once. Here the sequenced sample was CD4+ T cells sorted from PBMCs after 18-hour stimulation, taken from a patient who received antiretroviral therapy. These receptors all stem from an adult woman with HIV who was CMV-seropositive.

The CDR3 reads CASIERGGTTGELFF. CDR3 nucleotides: TGTGCCAGCATAGAGCGGGGGGGCACGACCGGGGAGCTGTTTTTT. This sequence joins TRBV2 and TRBJ2-2; 10 positions agree with TRBD2. The V gene's germline CDR1 is SNHLY and CDR2 FYNNEI. CDR3 length: 15 amino acids. The V gene end was trimmed by 7 bases and the J gene end by 5 bases; junction bases not matched to a gene: 7.

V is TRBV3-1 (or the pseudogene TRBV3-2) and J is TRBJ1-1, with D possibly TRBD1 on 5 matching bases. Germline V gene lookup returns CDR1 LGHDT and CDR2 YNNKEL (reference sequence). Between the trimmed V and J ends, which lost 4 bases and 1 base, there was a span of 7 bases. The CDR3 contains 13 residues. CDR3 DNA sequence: TGTGCCAGCAGCCTTCAGGGGAACACTGAAGCTTTCTTT. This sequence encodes CASSLQGNTEAFF.

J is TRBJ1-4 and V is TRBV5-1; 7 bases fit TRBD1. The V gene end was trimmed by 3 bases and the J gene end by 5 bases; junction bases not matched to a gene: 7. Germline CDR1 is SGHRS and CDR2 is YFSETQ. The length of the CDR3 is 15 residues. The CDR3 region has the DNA TGCGCCAGCAGCTCCACGACAGGGCTAAATGAAAAACTGTTTTTT. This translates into CASSSTTGLNEKLFF.

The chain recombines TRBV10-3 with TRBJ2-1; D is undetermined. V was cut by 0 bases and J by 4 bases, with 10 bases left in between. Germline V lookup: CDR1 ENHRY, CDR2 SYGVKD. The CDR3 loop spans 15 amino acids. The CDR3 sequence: CAISESRQSYNEQFF. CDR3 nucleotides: TGTGCCATCAGTGAGTCTCGACAATCTTACAATGAGCAGTTCTTC.

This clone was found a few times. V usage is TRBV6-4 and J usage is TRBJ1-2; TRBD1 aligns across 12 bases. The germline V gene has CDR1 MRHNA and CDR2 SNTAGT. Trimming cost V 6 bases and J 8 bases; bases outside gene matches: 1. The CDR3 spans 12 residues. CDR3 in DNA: TGTGCCAGCAGGGGACAGGGGGCCGGCTACACCTTC. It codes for CASRGQGAGYTF.

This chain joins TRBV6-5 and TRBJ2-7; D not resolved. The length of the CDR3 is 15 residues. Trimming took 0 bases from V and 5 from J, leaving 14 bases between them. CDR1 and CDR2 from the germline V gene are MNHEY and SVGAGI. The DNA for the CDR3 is TGTGCCAGCAGTTACTCGATTTTCTCGACGGACGAGCAGTACTTC. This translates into CASSYSIFSTDEQYF.

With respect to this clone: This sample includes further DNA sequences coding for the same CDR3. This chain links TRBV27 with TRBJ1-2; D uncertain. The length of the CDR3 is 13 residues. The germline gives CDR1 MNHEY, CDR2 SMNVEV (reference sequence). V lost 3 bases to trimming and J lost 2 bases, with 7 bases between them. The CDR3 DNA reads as TGTGCCAGCAGTTTGCGAGAGAACTATGGCTACACCTTC. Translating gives CASSLRENYGYTF.